Included here is one TCR beta chain sequence, with context. What it recognizes is unknown. This sample stems from a study of Graves' ophthalmopathy and Graves' hyperthyroidism. Study-level findings and limits: Ophthalmopathy and stable hyperthyroidism were discriminated by a 13-signature model, with roughly 88% sensitivity and 81.08% specificity.

Diagnosis used clinical symptoms, serum thyroxine, TRAb, thyroid ultrasound and orbital computed tomography. The PBMCs originated from around 10 ml of fresh peripheral blood. The CDR3 sequence is 16 residues long. The germline V gene has CDR1 MNHEY and CDR2 SVGAGI. The V and J ends lost 2 bases and 2 bases respectively, with 16 bases between them. RNA transcripts served as template for amplifying TCR beta CDR3 sequences. First-round RT-PCR with HTBI primers preceded a second-round multiplex PCR. TCRdb used MiXCR to reprocess the multiplex PCR reads, holding one entry per CDR3 protein. This repertoire shows some 360,000 distinct CDR3 sequences, about 17% found once; its top ten account for roughly 2.3%.

The sequenced sample consisted of peripheral blood. This TCR was recovered from an adult woman with stable Graves' hyperthyroidism. This chain connects TRBV6-5 to TRBJ2-7; D is ambiguous. Written as DNA, the CDR3 is TGTGCCAGCAGTTACCCGACTTGGACCCGGCCCTACGAGCAGTACTTC. Translation gives CASSYPTWTRPYEQYF.